This record looks at one T cell receptor beta chain sequence and its context. There are 14 residues in the CDR3. The J segment lost 3 bases and the V segment lost 4 bases, leaving 1 base of the junction unmatched. Germline CDR1 MNHEY, CDR2 SMNVEV (reference sequence). This sample stems from a study of blood T cell repertoires in COVID-19. Study-wide context: Samples taken during acute and convalescent COVID-19 were collected in the United States, Italy and Spain. T cells, B-cell-depleted T cells, or PBMCs supplied cDNA or gDNA.

Original analysis: The authors estimated nucleated cell counts from reference gene primer amplification. Generated by immunoSEQ multiplex PCR, the TCRdb table keeps only in-frame clones and is missing some. V and J calls plus clone size are reproduced from that table; the DNA served to infer D and trimming. The sample comprises 90,000 to 120,000 clones, around 83% of which are singletons, and 2.1% rests with the top ten. The chain uses TRBV27 and TRBJ1-1; TRBD1 agrees at 11 bases. The TCR was taken from a human donor in a cohort sampled during active COVID-19. Input material: peripheral blood. In DNA form, the CDR3 reads TGTGCCAGCAGTTGGGGACAGGGGGACACTGAAGCTTTCTTT. Its protein product is CASSWGQGDTEAFF.